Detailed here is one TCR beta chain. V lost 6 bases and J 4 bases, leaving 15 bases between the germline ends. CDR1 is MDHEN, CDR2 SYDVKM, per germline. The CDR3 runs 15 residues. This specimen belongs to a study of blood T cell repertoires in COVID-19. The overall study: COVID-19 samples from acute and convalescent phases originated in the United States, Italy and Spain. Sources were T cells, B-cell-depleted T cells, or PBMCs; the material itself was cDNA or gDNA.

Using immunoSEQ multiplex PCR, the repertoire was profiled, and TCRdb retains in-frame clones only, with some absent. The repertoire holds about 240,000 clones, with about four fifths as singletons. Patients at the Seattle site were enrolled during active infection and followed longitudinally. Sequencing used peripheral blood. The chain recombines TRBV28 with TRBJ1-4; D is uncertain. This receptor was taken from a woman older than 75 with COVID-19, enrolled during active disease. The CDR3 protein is CASSPRSGGNEKLFF. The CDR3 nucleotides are TGTGCCAGCAGCCCCCGATCCGGTGGTAATGAAAAACTGTTTTTT.